One sample yielded the 3 T cell receptor beta chains listed below, sequenced in a study of blood T cell repertoires in COVID-19 (TCRdb year 2020). The library was generated by the immunoSEQ multiplex PCR assay. TCRdb retrieved this table from immuneACCESS and kept in-frame rearrangements only. Not all clones are present; in checked studies, unresolved V genes account for under half, and no reason is known for the remainder. The sample data list about 74,000 clones, and approximately 90% of these were observed just once. The ten largest clones take up about 2.9% of the sample. Sequencing was performed on peripheral blood. The receptors were sampled from a man in his sixties or seventies with active or convalescent COVID-19.

The rearrangement joins TRBV28 to TRBJ2-3; D unclear. Germline assignment: CDR1 MDHEN and CDR2 SYDVKM. V gave up 1 base and J gave up 1 base, with 3 bases separating them. The CDR3 has 13 residues. The CDR3 loop reads CASSLSGTDTQYF. CDR3 coding DNA: TGTGCCAGCAGTTTATCCGGCACAGATACGCAGTATTTT.

V gene TRBV6-5 combines with J gene TRBJ2-1; 11 nucleotides align to TRBD2. CDR3 length equals 15 residues. V shed 11 bases and J 7 bases; nucleotides not matched to a gene: 13. Germline V gene lookup returns CDR1 MNHEY and CDR2 SVGAGI. CDR3 nucleotides: TGTGCCTCTCGAGGCGATACTAGCGGGAGTAATGAGCAGTTCTTC. This gives the protein CASRGDTSGSNEQFF.

This chain uses TRBV27 with TRBJ1-3; TRBD1 matches at 10 bases. V shed 3 bases, J shed 1 base, and the junction held 3 bases outside the gene matches. This CDR3 comprises 16 residues. Germline values: CDR1 MNHEY, CDR2 SMNVEV (reference sequence). CDR3 protein: CASSLGTGASGNTIYF. CDR3 DNA: TGTGCCAGCAGTTTGGGGACAGGGGCGTCTGGAAACACCATATATTTT.